The 6 T cell receptor beta chains reported below all come from one sample, sequenced in a study of graft-versus-host responses after intestinal transplantation. These receptors are not linked to any known antigen. Assay used: immunoSEQ multiplex PCR; TCRdb lists only in-frame clones, some missing. There are tens of thousands of clones in the sample; over 80% occur only once, and under 6.5% lies in the top ten. The sample consisted of unstimulated CD8+ T cells sorted from spleen or lymph node cells, taken before intestinal transplant. The receptors originated from a human donor who received an intestinal transplant.

The chain links TRBV19 to TRBJ2-7, with D perhaps matching TRBD2 (5 bases). CDR3 length equals 15 residues. V was shortened by 3 bases and J by 5 bases, with 17 bases between the two germline ends. The V gene's germline CDR1 is LNHDA and CDR2 SQIVND (reference sequence). CDR3 sequence (DNA): TGTGCCAGTAGTATCGCACTCCAACTAGTGGACGAGCAGTACTTC. It codes for CASSIALQLVDEQYF.

This chain's CDR3 is CASSLGQGRQPQHF. The CDR3 DNA sequence: TGTGCCAGCAGTCTGGGACAGGGTAGGCAGCCCCAGCATTTT. This chain connects TRBV27 to TRBJ1-5, with 9 positions matching TRBD1. V dropped 5 bases and J dropped 7; count of bases not matched to a gene: 6. The CDR3 is 14 amino acids. Germline V gene data show CDR1 as MNHEY and CDR2 as SMNVEV (reference sequence).

V and J are TRBV10-2 and TRBJ2-7, with D perhaps TRBD2 (5 bases). Germline CDR1 is WSHSY and CDR2 is SAAADI. The length of the CDR3 is 15 residues. The germline V and J ends were trimmed by 10 bases and 2 bases, with 21 bases remaining between them. Here the CDR3 reads CATFPPGNEPYEQYF. The CDR3 coding sequence is TGCGCCACCTTTCCTCCCGGGAACGAACCCTACGAGCAGTACTTC.

This clone was detected once. The chain couples TRBV5-5 to TRBJ2-5; TRBD1 is a possible D gene (6 bases). Trimming shortened V by 0 bases and J by 1 base, and 19 bases separated the two germline ends. Germline V gene sequence: CDR1 SGHKS, CDR2 YYEKEE (reference sequence). The CDR3 runs 18 residues. For the CDR3, the DNA is TGTGCCAGCAGCTTGGTGTATTTAAGGGGGTATTCCCAAGAGACCCAGTACTTC. Translation gives CASSLVYLRGYSQETQYF.

The V and J genes are TRBV7-3 and TRBJ2-1, with TRBD2 as a possible D gene (6 bases). CDR1 is SGHTA, CDR2 FQGTGA, per germline. CDR3 size: 14 residues. V lost 5 bases and J 8 bases, leaving 16 bases between the germline ends. CDR3 coding DNA: TGTGCCAGCAGCCTGGGGATAGCGGCCGATGAGCAGTTCTTC. The encoded protein is CASSLGIAADEQFF.

The chain is built from TRBV6-5 and TRBJ1-1; D ambiguous. The germline gives CDR1 MNHEY, CDR2 SVGAGI. The CDR3 runs 13 residues. Trimming took off 5 bases at V and 7 bases at J, with 14 bases between the two ends. The CDR3 is CASSDYEAGEAFF. CDR3 nucleotide sequence: TGTGCCAGCAGTGACTATGAAGCAGGTGAAGCTTTCTTT.